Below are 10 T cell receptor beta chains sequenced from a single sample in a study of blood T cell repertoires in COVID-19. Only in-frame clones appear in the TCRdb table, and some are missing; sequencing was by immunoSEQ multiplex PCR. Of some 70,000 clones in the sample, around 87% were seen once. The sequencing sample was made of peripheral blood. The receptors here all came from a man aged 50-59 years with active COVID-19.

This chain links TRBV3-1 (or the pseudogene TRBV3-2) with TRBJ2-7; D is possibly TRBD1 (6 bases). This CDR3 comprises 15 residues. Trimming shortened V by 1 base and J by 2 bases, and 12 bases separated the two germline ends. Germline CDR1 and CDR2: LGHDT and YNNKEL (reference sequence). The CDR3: CASSQGNRAPYEQYF. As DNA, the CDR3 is TGTGCCAGCAGCCAAGGAAACAGGGCGCCCTACGAGCAGTACTTC.

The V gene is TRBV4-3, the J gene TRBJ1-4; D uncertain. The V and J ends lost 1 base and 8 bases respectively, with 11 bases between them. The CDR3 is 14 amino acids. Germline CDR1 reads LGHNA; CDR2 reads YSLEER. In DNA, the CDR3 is TGCGCCAGCAGCCAAGCGGGTTTACGGGAAAAACTGTTTTTT. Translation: CASSQAGLREKLFF.

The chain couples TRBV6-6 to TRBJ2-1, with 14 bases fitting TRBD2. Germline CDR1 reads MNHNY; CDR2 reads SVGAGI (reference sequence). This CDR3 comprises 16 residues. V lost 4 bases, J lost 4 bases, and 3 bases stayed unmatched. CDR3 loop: CASSLGLAGVYNEQFF. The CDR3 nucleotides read TGTGCCAGCAGTTTGGGACTAGCGGGAGTATACAATGAGCAGTTCTTC.

The CDR3, as DNA: TGTGCCAGTAGTATGTTCGGGATTCGGGCTTCTAATGAGCAGTTCTTC. Its protein product is CASSMFGIRASNEQFF. The chain has TRBV19 and TRBJ2-1; possible D gene TRBD2, 5 bases. The ends were cut back, 3 bases at V and 7 bases at J, with 19 bases in the middle. The CDR3 covers 16 residues. The germline CDR1 and CDR2 sequences are LNHDA and SQIVND (reference sequence). The entire variable domain, with the rest obtained from reference TRBV19 and TRBJ2-1, is as follows: DGGITQSPKYLFRKEGQNVTLSCEQNLNHDAMYWYRQDPGQGLRLIYYSQIVNDFQKGDIAEGYSVSREKKESFPLTVTSAQKNPTAFYLCASSMFGIRASNEQFFGPGTRLTVL.

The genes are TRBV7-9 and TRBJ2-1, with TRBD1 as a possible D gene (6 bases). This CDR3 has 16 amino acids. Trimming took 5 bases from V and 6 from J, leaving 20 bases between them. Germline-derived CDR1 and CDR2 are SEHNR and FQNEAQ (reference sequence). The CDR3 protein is CASSPRGRGRSNEQFF. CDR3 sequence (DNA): TGTGCCAGCAGCCCGAGGGGCAGGGGAAGGAGCAATGAGCAGTTCTTC. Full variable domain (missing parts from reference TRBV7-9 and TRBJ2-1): DTGVSQNPRHKITKRGQNVTFRCDPISEHNRLYWYRQTLGQGPEFLTYFQNEAQLEKSRLLSDRFSAERPKGSFSTLEIQRTEQGDSAMYLCASSPRGRGRSNEQFFGPGTRLTVL.

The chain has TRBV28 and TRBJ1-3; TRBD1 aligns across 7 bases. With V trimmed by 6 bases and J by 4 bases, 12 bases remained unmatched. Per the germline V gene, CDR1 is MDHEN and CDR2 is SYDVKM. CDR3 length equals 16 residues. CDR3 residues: CASRAEGAMRGNTIYF. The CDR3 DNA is TGTGCCAGCAGAGCTGAGGGGGCGATGAGGGGAAACACCATATATTTT. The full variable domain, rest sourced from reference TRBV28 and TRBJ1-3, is DVKVTQSSRYLVKRTGEKVFLECVQDMDHENMFWYRQDPGLGLRLIYFSYDVKMKEKGDIPEGYSVSREKKERFSLILESASTNQTSMYLCASRAEGAMRGNTIYFGEGSWLTVV.

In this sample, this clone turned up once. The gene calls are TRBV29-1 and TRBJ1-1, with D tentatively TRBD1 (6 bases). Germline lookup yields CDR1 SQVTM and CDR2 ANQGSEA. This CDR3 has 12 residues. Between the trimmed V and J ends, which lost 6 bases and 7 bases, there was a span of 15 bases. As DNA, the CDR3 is TGCAGCGTACGACAGGCAACATATGAAGCTTTCTTT. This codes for CSVRQATYEAFF.

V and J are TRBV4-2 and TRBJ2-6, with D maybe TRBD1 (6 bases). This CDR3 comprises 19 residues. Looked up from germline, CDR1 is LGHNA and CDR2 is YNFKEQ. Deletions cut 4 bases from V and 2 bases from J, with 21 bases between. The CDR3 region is CASSPPPGQGFPGANVLTF. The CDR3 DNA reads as TGTGCCAGCAGCCCCCCCCCGGGACAAGGGTTCCCTGGGGCCAACGTCCTGACTTTC.

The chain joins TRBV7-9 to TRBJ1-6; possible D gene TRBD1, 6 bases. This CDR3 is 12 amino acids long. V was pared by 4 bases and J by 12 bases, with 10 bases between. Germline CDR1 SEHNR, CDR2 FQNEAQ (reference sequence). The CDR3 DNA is TGTGCCAGCAGCTCCACAGGGCTACCCCTCCACTTT. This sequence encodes CASSSTGLPLHF. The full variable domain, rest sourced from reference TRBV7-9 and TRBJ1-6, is DTGVSQNPRHKITKRGQNVTFRCDPISEHNRLYWYRQTLGQGPEFLTYFQNEAQLEKSRLLSDRFSAERPKGSFSTLEIQRTEQGDSAMYLCASSSTGLPLHFGNGTRLTVT.

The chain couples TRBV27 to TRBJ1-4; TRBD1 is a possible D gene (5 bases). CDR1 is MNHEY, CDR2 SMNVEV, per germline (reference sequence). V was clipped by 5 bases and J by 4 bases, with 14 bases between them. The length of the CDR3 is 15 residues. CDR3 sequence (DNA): TGTGCCAGCAGTGCGGGGGAGGGGAGTAATGAAAAACTGTTTTTT. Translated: CASSAGEGSNEKLFF.